This T cell receptor beta chain is drawn from a study of monozygotic twins with inflammatory bowel disease (dated by TCRdb to 2018 to 2020). Broadly, across the study: The complete study included approximately 30 monozygotic twin pairs: 19 IBD-discordant Danish pairs and nine German pairs, of which four were IBD-concordant and five were IBD-discordant. The search for disease-associated traits relied mainly on comparing IBD patients with their genetically identical healthy co-twins within discordant pairs. Each individual had, on average, about 151 000 unique TCRalpha sequences and 181 000 unique TCRbeta sequences available for analysis. Study-wide conclusions, independent of this receptor: IBD patients had lower TCRbeta repertoire diversity, measured by the inverse Simpson index, than their healthy co-twins. The results gave no support for a single strong signal or clonotype linked to IBD. Repertoire similarity did not differ between concordant and discordant twins, possibly due to limited statistical power. The analysis was unable to tell apart different T cell subtypes. Background noise and inter-individual variability may have been introduced into the repertoires by the differing immunosuppressive treatments among patients. Fewer clonotypes were shared with other individuals by IBD patients than by healthy twins, most markedly in patients showing signs of disease activity.

CDR1 and CDR2 are read off the germline V gene as SGHRS and YFSETQ. From its cysteine to its phenylalanine, the CDR3 spans 15 amino acids. No DNA accompanies this entry. From each donor, an approximately 2.5 ml peripheral blood sample was collected into PAXgene tubes and stored at -80 degrees C. Without T cell sorting, total RNA was isolated from whole blood using the PAXgene blood miRNA kit on an automated QIAcube. Peripheral blood from monozygotic twin pairs concordant or discordant for inflammatory bowel disease was subjected to deep TCRalpha and TCRbeta repertoire profiling with unique molecular barcoding. Smoking habits were recorded for all twin pairs, and individuals were classified as current, former or never smokers. The receptor library was made with 5' RACE. The input for every TCR library was around 3.5 ug of total RNA. For each sample, cDNA was synthesized in eight separate reactions using SMARTScribe reverse transcriptase. During cDNA synthesis, template switching was used to introduce unique molecular identifiers that contained a 6-nucleotide sample barcode. TCRalpha and TCRbeta cDNA was amplified by two nested PCRs of 16 and 9 cycles, with bead purification after each PCR. Before amplification, cDNA was treated with uracil DNA-glycosylase and purified using the QIAquick PCR purification kit. The second PCR was the step at which Illumina TruSeq-compatible adapters and sample-specific barcodes were added. TapeStation and Qubit were used to check library quality and concentration, and 5 ng of each library went into the pool. Sequencing of the pooled libraries was done on an Illumina HiSeq2500 single-index Rapid Run using custom sequencing primers and 2 x 100 bp reads. The published analysis was carried out like this. MiGEC version 1.2.6 was used for UMI-based consensus assembly to correct PCR and sequencing errors. MiXCR version 2.1.1 was used to carry out V(D)J alignment, clonotype assembly and CDR3 extraction. Normalisation of gene usage, clonotype sharing and MAIT/NKT TCR abundance was achieved by analysing the top 1000, 10 000 and 20 000 clonotypes per sample. After downsampling to 27 000 UMIs, diversity was calculated as the inverse Simpson index using the vegan R package. Paired Mann-Whitney U tests on discordant twin pairs were used, with Benjamini-Hochberg multiple-testing correction. After the reads were reprocessed by TCRdb, one entry was made per CDR3 protein sequence, with no DNA. The V and J calls were not made by the authors but by TCRdb's processing. This sample's listing comprises approximately 160,000 distinct CDR3 sequences. Around 6.8% of the sample is held by the ten biggest clonotypes.

A note on this clonotype: Its specific antigen is unknown.

The receptor chain draws on TRBV5-1 and TRBJ2-7; TCRdb returns TRBD1, unconfirmable since there is no DNA. The sequence came from a human donor with ulcerative colitis or Crohn's disease, or a healthy co-twin of an affected twin (not recorded which). Sequences were obtained from blood. For the CDR3, the sequence is CASSHLGESGYEQYF.